A single sample gave rise to the 19 T cell receptor beta chains below, sequenced in a study of T cell repertoires in cytomegalovirus infection. TCRdb called the reads again in MiXCR, with one record for every CDR3 protein. The data contain about a million distinct CDR3 sequences, 31% of them singletons. Their antigens remain unidentified. The sequenced sample was cultured CD8+ T cells from PBMCs, obtained from culture after CMV antigen stimulation. The origin of the receptors is a human donor in good health (CMV status not recorded). Some clones in this sample may be carry-over from other donors' samples.

The J gene is TRBJ2-1, the V gene TRBV19, with TRBD2 as a possible D gene (5 bases). Per germline, CDR1 LNHDA and CDR2 SQIVND (reference sequence). Trimming cost V 1 base and J 0 bases, with 10 bases left between them. This CDR3 comprises 16 residues. The CDR3 DNA sequence: TGTGCCAGTAGTATAGTCGGGGAGAACTCCTACAATGAGCAGTTCTTC. It codes for CASSIVGENSYNEQFF.

In nucleotides, the CDR3 is TGTGCCAGCAGTTGGGAGAAGAACACTGAAGCTTTCTTT. This sequence encodes CASSWEKNTEAFF. The genes are TRBV6-2 or TRBV6-3 and TRBJ1-1; D is unresolved. The CDR3 contains 13 residues. Per the germline V gene, CDR1 is MNHEY and CDR2 is SVGEGT. The V gene lost 4 bases and the J gene lost 1 base, with 7 bases spanning the gap.

This CDR3 is CASSLDGKPYEQYF. DNA of the CDR3: TGTGCCAGCAGCTTAGACGGAAAACCCTACGAGCAGTACTTC. J is TRBJ2-7 and V is TRBV13; D remains unclear. Trimming took 1 base from V and 2 from J, leaving 9 bases between them. There are 14 residues in the CDR3. Germline loops: CDR1 PRHDT, CDR2 FYEKMQ (reference sequence).

This clonotype was seen repeatedly, ten times or more. V usage is TRBV27 and J usage is TRBJ1-5; a possible D gene is TRBD1 (5 bases). V lost 4 bases and J 9 bases, leaving 13 bases between the germline ends. The CDR3 has 13 residues. Germline CDR1 reads MNHEY; CDR2 reads SMNVEV (reference sequence). CDR3 protein: CASSYGETGPQHF. The CDR3, as DNA: TGTGCCAGCAGTTATGGGGAAACAGGGCCCCAGCATTTT.

The chain carries TRBV9 and TRBJ1-1; D remains unclear. This CDR3 contains 15 residues. V gave up 4 bases and J gave up 1 base, with 14 bases separating them. Germline lookup yields CDR1 SGDLS and CDR2 YYNGEE. The CDR3 bases are TGTGCCAGCAGCCCCCCGGGAAAGAAGAACACTGAAGCTTTCTTT. Translating gives CASSPPGKKNTEAFF.

The V call is TRBV29-1, the J call TRBJ2-7; D possibly corresponds to TRBD1 (6 bases). The V end was cut by 8 bases, the J end by 2 bases, with 19 bases between. This CDR3 region has 14 residues. Germline V gene sequence: CDR1 SQVTM, CDR2 ANQGSEA. The CDR3 is CSPEVGGSTYEQYV. The CDR3 DNA reads TGCAGCCCTGAGGTAGGGGGTTCGACCTACGAGCAGTACGTC.

The gene calls are TRBV6-6 and TRBJ2-2; maybe TRBD1 (6 bases). The CDR3 runs 16 residues. Germline V gives CDR1 MNHNY, CDR2 SVGAGI (reference sequence). Trimming took 5 bases from V and 1 from J, leaving 14 bases between them. CDR3 loop: CASSPPTGWNTGELFF. The CDR3 DNA follows: TGTGCCAGCAGTCCTCCGACAGGCTGGAACACCGGGGAGCTGTTTTTT.

The rearrangement uses TRBV20-1 and TRBJ1-5, with D possibly being TRBD1 (5 bases). Germline V gene lookup returns CDR1 DFQATT and CDR2 SNEGSKA (reference sequence). The ends were cut back, 0 bases at V and 3 bases at J, with 12 bases in the middle. The CDR3 is 15 amino acids. In nucleotides, the CDR3 is TGCAGTGCTAGAGATCAACGGGGACCCAATCAGCCCCAGCATTTT. It is translated as CSARDQRGPNQPQHF.

This clonotype appeared a few times. This chain links TRBV27 with TRBJ2-3, with D perhaps given as TRBD1 or TRBD2 (5 bases each). The V gene's germline CDR1 is MNHEY and CDR2 SMNVEV (reference sequence). The CDR3 covers 14 residues. The V end lost 6 bases, the J end lost 6 bases, and 16 bases lay between the germline ends. The CDR3 protein is CASSPGPHGDTQYF. For the CDR3, the DNA is TGTGCCAGCAGCCCGGGGCCCCACGGGGATACGCAGTATTTT.

This clonotype was detected ten times or more. The chain has TRBV7-9 and TRBJ2-3; D is unresolved. Looked up from germline, CDR1 is SEHNR and CDR2 is FQNEAQ (reference sequence). The CDR3 spans 10 residues. V lost 11 bases and J 6 bases, leaving 9 bases between the germline ends. CDR3 sequence (DNA): TGTGCCCTCCTCGGGGATACGCAGTATTTT. It yields the protein CALLGDTQYF.

The table lists this clonotype with many counts. The CDR3 protein is CASSLRDRYNEQFF. CDR3 nucleotide sequence: TGCGCCAGCAGCTTGCGGGACAGATACAATGAGCAGTTCTTC. This rearrangement joins TRBV5-1 to TRBJ2-1, with TRBD1 identical over 7 bases. Germline CDR1 and CDR2: SGHRS and YFSETQ. V lost 1 base to trimming and J lost 4 bases; unmatched junction nucleotides: 2. The CDR3 length is 14 residues.

V is TRBV19 and J is TRBJ2-7; D is unclear. The CDR3 is 17 amino acids. Trimming took 3 bases from V and 1 from J, leaving 19 bases between them. Germline CDR1 is LNHDA and CDR2 is SQIVND (reference sequence). The CDR3 here is CASSILEEIARSYEQYV. Here the CDR3 DNA reads TGTGCCAGTAGTATTCTTGAGGAAATCGCGAGATCCTACGAGCAGTACGTC.

This clonotype has a handful of counts. The chain couples TRBV7-9 to TRBJ2-3; D is ambiguous. V was clipped by 0 bases and J by 0 bases, with 13 bases between them. Per the germline V gene, CDR1 is SEHNR and CDR2 is FQNEAQ (reference sequence). This CDR3 is built from 17 residues. CDR3 sequence reads: CASSLAWAESSTDTQYF. In DNA, the CDR3 is TGTGCCAGCAGCTTAGCGTGGGCGGAGTCTAGCACAGATACGCAGTATTTT.

V is TRBV6-1 and J is TRBJ2-3; TRBD2 aligns across 10 bases. This CDR3 has 19 amino acids. Germline values: CDR1 MNHNS, CDR2 SASEGT. Losses at the gene ends were 4 bases for V and 0 bases for J; bases not matched to a gene: 13. CDR3 region: CASSVSLAGALSSTDTQYF. The CDR3 DNA follows: TGTGCCAGCAGTGTTTCTCTAGCGGGGGCTCTGTCTAGCACAGATACGCAGTATTTT.

The V gene is TRBV10-2, the J gene TRBJ2-7; D uncertain. CDR1 WSHSY and CDR2 SAAADI come from the germline V gene. V lost 6 bases to trimming and J lost 4 bases, with 16 bases between them. This CDR3 has 14 residues. In DNA, the CDR3 is TGCGCCAGCAGCGATCTCCGCTTCGGATACGAGCAGTACTTC. Its translation: CASSDLRFGYEQYF.

This clonotype showed up just once. This may be a read error, as it is one base from a much larger clone. J is TRBJ2-5 and V is TRBV7-8; the D gene could be TRBD1 or TRBD2 (5 bases each). The germline V and J ends were trimmed by 1 base and 4 bases, with 13 bases remaining between them. Germline values: CDR1 SGHVS, CDR2 FQNEAQ. This CDR3 contains 15 residues. Here the CDR3 reads CASSLDGSGRETQYF. CDR3 nucleotide sequence: TGTGCCAGCAGCTTAGATGGGTCAGGGAGAGAGACCCAGTACTTC.

This chain joins TRBV12-3 or TRBV12-4 and TRBJ1-2, with TRBD1 identical over 7 bases. V lost 3 bases to trimming and J lost 2 bases; unmatched junction nucleotides: 6. The CDR3 spans 15 residues. The CDR3 DNA sequence: TGTGCCAGCAGTTTGGGGCTGGACAGGAACTATGGCTACACCTTC. Its protein is CASSLGLDRNYGYTF.

This chain connects TRBV18 to TRBJ2-3, with a weak D call TRBD1 (9 bases). V was cut by 1 base and J by 2 bases, with 25 bases left in between. Germline CDR1 KGHSH, CDR2 LQKENI. This CDR3 is built from 20 residues. The CDR3, as DNA: TGTGCCAGCTCACCACTCCATCCAATAGCGGGACAGGGATACACAGATACGCAGTATTTT. This translates into CASSPLHPIAGQGYTDTQYF.

On this clonotype itself: This could be a read error, since a much larger clone is one nucleotide away. Since no conserved phenylalanine or tryptophan closes the CDR3, a read error is the likely cause. The V and J genes are TRBV12-3 or TRBV12-4 and TRBJ1-5, with no clear D. The CDR3 sequence is 13 residues long. V was clipped by 2 bases and J by 11 bases, with 13 bases between them. CDR3 sequence (DNA): TGTGCCAGCAGTTTAAATCTAGGGCTAGCCCAGCATTCT. Translated, it gives CASSLNLGLAQHS.